This TCR beta chain was identified during a study of control samples from healthy donors and cancer patients. The V and J ends lost 6 bases and 4 bases respectively, with 11 bases between them. CDR1 and CDR2 from the germline V gene are KGHDR and SFDVKD. The CDR3 loop spans 13 amino acids. Clones were read by immunoSEQ multiplex PCR, and TCRdb kept only the in-frame ones, dropping some. The sample lists 120,000 or so clones, approximately 89% occurring once. The sequence derives from a man aged 60 to 75 in good health. V and J are TRBV24-1 and TRBJ1-2; D call uncertain. The sequencing input was blood. The CDR3 loop reads CATSIGYGYGYTF. The CDR3 DNA is TGTGCCACCAGTATAGGGTACGGCTATGGCTACACCTTC.